A selection of T cell receptor beta chains follows, all from one sample in a study of early stage breast cancer tumors. This table comes from immunoSEQ multiplex PCR, and its TCRdb copy is limited to in-frame clones, with some not included. Here the sample spans roughly 34,000 clones, under 80% being singletons. Sequencing was performed on blood. The source is a person between 60 and 69 years old with breast cancer. CDR3s include the opening cysteine and the closing phenylalanine or tryptophan. A D gene is named only where the DNA matches it firmly. Clone size is not always given. Where it is, it says once, few, many or a class for expanded clones.

j_gene | d_gene | v_gene | abundance | CDR3aa | CDR3nt
TRBJ1-2 | . | TRBV27 | once | CASSPGGVRSSGYTF | TGTGCCAGCAGCCCGGGGGGGGTTAGATCGAGTGGCTACACCTTC
TRBJ1-5 | . | TRBV28 | . | CASRRGDRGNQPQHF | TGTGCCAGCAGAAGAGGGGATAGAGGCAATCAGCCCCAGCATTTT
TRBJ2-3 | TRBD1 | TRBV5-1 | . | CASSSGGQGPRDTQYF | TGCGCCAGCAGCTCGGGGGGACAGGGACCTCGGGATACGCAGTATTTT
TRBJ1-2 | . | TRBV28 | . | CASSSSWGNGYTF | TGTGCCAGCAGTTCCTCGTGGGGAAATGGCTACACCTTC
TRBJ1-1 | . | TRBV7-8 | . | CASSLARGETEAFF | TGTGCCAGCAGCTTAGCACGGGGTGAGACTGAAGCTTTCTTT
TRBJ1-6 | . | TRBV7-3 | few | CASSQGNSPLHF | TGTGCCAGCAGCCAAGGGAATTCACCCCTCCACTTT
TRBJ1-1 | . | TRBV5-6 | . | CASSTSFFLGGGTEAFF | TGTGCCAGCAGCACGAGTTTTTTCTTGGGTGGGGGGACTGAAGCTTTCTTT
TRBJ2-7 | TRBD2 | TRBV6-5 | . | CASSSPGLAGTYEQYF | TGTGCCAGCAGTTCCCCGGGACTAGCGGGGACATACGAGCAGTACTTC
TRBJ2-2 | . | TRBV30 | . | CAWSGNYNGELFF | TGTGCCTGGTCAGGGAATTATAACGGGGAGCTGTTTTTT
TRBJ1-1 | . | TRBV7-9 | . | CASSFLFSAEAFF | TGTGCCAGCAGCTTCTTATTTTCCGCTGAAGCTTTCTTT
TRBJ1-1 | . | TRBV6-1 | . | CASRQTYKYTEAFF | TGTGCCAGCAGGCAAACCTACAAGTACACTGAAGCTTTCTTT
TRBJ2-1 | TRBD1 | TRBV6-5 | . | CASSLTGGAGNEQFF | TGTGCCAGCAGTCTGACAGGGGGCGCCGGGAATGAGCAGTTCTTC
TRBJ1-1 | TRBD1 | TRBV29-1 | once | CSGSGGRTEAFF | TGCAGCGGTTCAGGGGGTAGAACTGAAGCTTTCTTT
TRBJ2-1 | . | TRBV6-1 | . | CASSILGSSYNEQFF | TGTGCCAGCAGTATCCTTGGGAGCTCCTACAATGAGCAGTTCTTC
TRBJ2-2 | . | TRBV5-1 | few | CASSLVFNTGELFF | TGCGCCAGCAGCTTGGTCTTTAACACCGGGGAGCTGTTTTTT
TRBJ1-2 | TRBD1 | TRBV2 | . | CASSQQGSLGYGYTF | TGTGCCAGCAGTCAACAGGGGAGTTTAGGCTATGGCTACACCTTC
TRBJ2-3 | . | TRBV13 | . | CASSAGQGSSGRADTQYF | TGTGCCAGCAGCGCGGGACAGGGTTCTAGCGGGAGAGCAGATACGCAGTATTTT
TRBJ2-7 | . | TRBV15 | . | CATSRDLASHEQYF | TGTGCCACCAGCAGAGATCTAGCGTCCCACGAGCAGTACTTC
TRBJ2-1 | TRBD2 | TRBV5-1 | . | CASSPVGTSGTHNEQFF | TGCGCCAGCAGCCCAGTCGGGACTAGCGGGACCCACAATGAGCAGTTCTTC
TRBJ1-3 | . | TRBV5-1 | . | CASSLGTAGNTIYF | TGCGCCAGCAGCTTGGGGACAGCTGGAAACACCATATATTTT
TRBJ1-5 | TRBD1 | TRBV5-8 | . | CASRTGTGDAQPQHF | TGTGCCAGCAGGACCGGGACAGGGGACGCTCAGCCCCAGCATTTT
TRBJ2-5 | . | TRBV27 | . | CASMQTSSETQYF | TGTGCCAGCATGCAGACGAGTAGTGAGACCCAGTACTTC
TRBJ1-5 | . | TRBV6-5 | . | CASSLTRQGNQPQHF | TGTGCCAGCAGCTTAACTCGACAGGGCAATCAGCCCCAGCATTTT
TRBJ2-5 | . | TRBV6-1 | . | CASSWGPLSGETQYF | TGTGCCAGCAGCTGGGGACCCCTCTCCGGAGAGACCCAGTACTTC
TRBJ2-7 | TRBD1 | TRBV7-8 | . | CASSLANRDRVDEQYF | TGTGCCAGCAGCTTAGCGAACCGGGACAGGGTCGACGAGCAGTACTTC
TRBJ2-1 | TRBD2 | TRBV10-3 | . | CAIRSSGGGNEQFF | TGTGCCATCAGATCAAGCGGGGGCGGCAATGAGCAGTTCTTC
TRBJ1-5 | . | TRBV27 | . | CASSPGTAYSNQPQHF | TGTGCCAGCAGTCCCGGGACGGCTTATAGCAATCAGCCCCAGCATTTT
TRBJ2-7 | . | TRBV29-1 | . | CSVEWDTSYEQYF | TGCAGCGTTGAATGGGACACCTCCTACGAGCAGTACTTC
TRBJ2-7 | TRBD1 | TRBV5-6 | . | CASSFRDRLREQYF | TGTGCCAGCAGCTTTCGGGACAGACTAAGGGAGCAGTACTTC
TRBJ2-5 | TRBD1 | TRBV6-5 | . | CASSRDRVKETQYF | TGTGCCAGCAGTCGGGACAGGGTCAAAGAGACCCAGTACTTC
TRBJ2-1 | . | TRBV5-1 | . | CASSLSAGLAYNEQFF | TGCGCCAGCAGCTTGTCAGCGGGCCTGGCTTACAATGAGCAGTTCTTC
TRBJ1-5 | . | TRBV28 | . | CASSLLPGRSNQPQHF | TGTGCCAGCAGTTTATTACCAGGGCGAAGCAATCAGCCCCAGCATTTT
TRBJ2-1 | TRBD2 | TRBV4-2 | . | CASSQVAGGPNEQFF | TGTGCCAGCAGCCAAGTAGCGGGAGGCCCGAATGAGCAGTTCTTC
TRBJ1-5 | . | TRBV28 | few | CAISRVRNQPQHF | TGTGCCATCTCCAGGGTCCGCAATCAGCCCCAGCATTTT
TRBJ2-2 | . | TRBV6-1 | . | CASTRVGGNTGELFF | TGTGCCAGCACTCGGGTAGGGGGGAACACCGGGGAGCTGTTTTTT
TRBJ2-1 | TRBD1 | TRBV28 | . | CASRANRGWSYNEQFF | TGTGCCAGCAGGGCTAACAGGGGTTGGTCCTACAATGAGCAGTTCTTC
TRBJ2-7 | . | TRBV2 | few | CASNTPEQYF | TGTGCCAGCAACACGCCCGAGCAGTACTTC
TRBJ2-2 | . | TRBV11-3 | . | CASSSNPNTGELFF | TGTGCCAGCAGCTCCAACCCGAACACCGGGGAGCTGTTTTTT
TRBJ2-3 | . | TRBV27 | . | CASSFVALGDTQYF | TGTGCCAGCAGTTTTGTGGCTCTTGGAGATACGCAGTATTTT
TRBJ1-2 | . | TRBV7-2 | . | CASSTDTGSYGYTF | TGTGCCAGCAGCACCGACACAGGGTCCTATGGCTACACCTTC
TRBJ1-5 | . | TRBV18 | . | CASSLGGQPQHF | TGTGCCAGCTCACTTGGGGGACAGCCCCAGCATTTT
TRBJ2-3 | TRBD2 | TRBV12-5 | . | CASKLAGDLTDTQYF | TGTGCTTCGAAGCTGGCGGGGGACCTCACAGATACGCAGTATTTT
TRBJ2-3 | TRBD2 | TRBV5-1 | once | CASSWERGPTDTQYF | TGCGCCAGCAGCTGGGAGCGGGGCCCCACAGATACGCAGTATTTT
TRBJ1-4 | . | TRBV18 | . | CASSLIWGTNEKLFF | TGTGCCAGCTCACTGATCTGGGGAACTAATGAAAAACTGTTTTTT
TRBJ1-5 | . | TRBV2 | few | CASSEMENQPQHF | TGTGCCAGCAGTGAGATGGAGAATCAGCCCCAGCATTTT
TRBJ2-2 | . | TRBV6-5 | . | CASSGISNTGELFF | TGTGCCAGCAGTGGAATTTCTAACACCGGGGAGCTGTTTTTT
TRBJ2-1 | TRBD1 | TRBV5-4 | . | CASSLGQGIPTNEQFF | TGTGCCAGCAGCTTGGGACAGGGGATCCCTACCAATGAGCAGTTCTTC
TRBJ1-5 | . | TRBV11-2 | once | CASSLGSYPDQPQHF | TGTGCCAGCAGCTTAGGGTCGTACCCCGATCAGCCCCAGCATTTT
TRBJ1-4 | . | TRBV30 | . | CAWSVYDNEKLFF | TGTGCCTGGAGTGTATACGATAATGAAAAACTGTTTTTT
TRBJ1-2 | . | TRBV2 | . | CASRTRGLGDNYGYTF | TGTGCCAGTCGGACGAGGGGACTTGGGGATAACTATGGCTACACCTTC
TRBJ2-1 | TRBD1 | TRBV18 | . | CASSPSQGARYNEQFF | TGTGCCAGCTCACCTTCACAGGGGGCGCGGTACAATGAGCAGTTCTTC
TRBJ1-5 | . | TRBV6-1 | . | CASSYWGQPQHF | TGTGCCAGCAGTTATTGGGGTCAGCCCCAGCATTTT
TRBJ2-1 | TRBD2 | TRBV27 | . | CASSPLAGLNEQFF | TGTGCCAGCAGTCCCTTAGCGGGACTCAATGAGCAGTTCTTC